This is a list of T cell receptor beta chains from one sample in a study of shared clonotypes between healthy human individuals. Profiled with immunoSEQ multiplex PCR; TCRdb holds only in-frame clones, not every one. The sample yields millions of clones, more than 90% seen once. The specimen was naive CD4+ T cells sorted from blood. These receptors were collected from a man younger than 30 in good health. Both conserved end residues are part of each CDR3. A D gene is named only where the DNA matches it firmly. Some rows mark clone size as missing; the rest say once, few, many or name a class of expanded clone.

CDR3 protein,CDR3 DNA,V gene,D gene,J gene,clone size
CASSPDSAGGYTF,TGTGCCAGCTCACCGGATTCGGCGGGGGGCTACACCTTC,TRBV18,.,TRBJ1-2,.
CASSVGTGGETQYF,TGTGCCAGCAGCGTAGGGACAGGGGGAGAGACCCAGTACTTC,TRBV7-2,TRBD1,TRBJ2-5,.
CAISEAGNQPQHF,TGTGCCATCAGTGAGGCGGGGAATCAGCCCCAGCATTTT,TRBV10-3,.,TRBJ1-5,.
CASSLRDRGPEEQYF,TGTGCCAGCAGCCTCCGGGACAGGGGGCCGGAAGAGCAGTACTTC,TRBV5-4,TRBD1,TRBJ2-7,.
CATGQASSGEQFF,TGTGCCACCGGACAGGCTAGTTCGGGTGAGCAGTTCTTC,TRBV10-3,TRBD1,TRBJ2-1,once
CASSRTSGANVLTF,TGTGCCAGCAGCCGGACCTCTGGGGCCAACGTCCTGACTTTC,TRBV6-1,.,TRBJ2-6,once
CASSYSKNQPQHF,TGTGCCAGCAGTTACTCGAAAAATCAGCCCCAGCATTTT,TRBV6-5,.,TRBJ1-5,.
CASSFGRNKNIQYF,TGTGCCAGCAGCTTCGGGAGGAACAAAAACATTCAGTACTTC,TRBV7-2,TRBD2,TRBJ2-4,.
CASSLSGETQYF,TGTGCCAGCAGTCTGAGTGGAGAGACCCAGTACTTC,TRBV6-6,.,TRBJ2-5,.
CASSLDFLGQGGNTEAFF,TGCGCCAGCAGCTTGGATTTTCTCGGACAGGGGGGGAACACTGAAGCTTTCTTT,TRBV5-1,TRBD1,TRBJ1-1,.
CASSSDPGGYEKLFF,TGCGCCAGCAGTTCCGATCCCGGGGGATATGAAAAACTGTTTTTT,TRBV10-2,.,TRBJ1-4,once
CAISGLIGQETQYF,TGTGCCATCAGTGGACTTATTGGCCAAGAGACCCAGTACTTC,TRBV10-3,.,TRBJ2-5,.
CASSLGLAGASGELFF,TGCGCCAGCAGCTTAGGACTAGCGGGGGCCTCCGGGGAGCTGTTTTTT,TRBV5-1,TRBD2,TRBJ2-2,.
CASSEGILRQTEAFF,TGTGCCAGCAGTGAAGGGATTTTACGCCAAACTGAAGCTTTCTTT,TRBV2,.,TRBJ1-1,.
CASSFRLGYEQYF,TGTGCCAGTAGTTTCCGACTCGGCTACGAGCAGTACTTC,TRBV19,.,TRBJ2-7,.
CASSEGLAGGDTQYF,TGCGCCAGCAGTGAGGGACTAGCGGGAGGAGATACGCAGTATTTT,TRBV10-1,TRBD2,TRBJ2-3,.